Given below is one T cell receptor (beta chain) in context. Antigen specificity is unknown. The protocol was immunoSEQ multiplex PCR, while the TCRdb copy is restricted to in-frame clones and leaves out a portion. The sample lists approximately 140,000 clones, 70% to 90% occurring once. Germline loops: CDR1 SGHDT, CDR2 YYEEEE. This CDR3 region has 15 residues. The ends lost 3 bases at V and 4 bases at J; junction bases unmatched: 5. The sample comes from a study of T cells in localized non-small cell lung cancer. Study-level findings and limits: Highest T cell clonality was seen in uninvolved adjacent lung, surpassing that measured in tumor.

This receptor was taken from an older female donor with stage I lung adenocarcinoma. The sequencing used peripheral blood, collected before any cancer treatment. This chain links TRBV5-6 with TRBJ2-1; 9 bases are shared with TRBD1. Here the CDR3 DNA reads TGTGCCAGCAGCTCTCGACAGGGGGGATACAATGAGCAGTTCTTC. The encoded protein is CASSSRQGGYNEQFF.